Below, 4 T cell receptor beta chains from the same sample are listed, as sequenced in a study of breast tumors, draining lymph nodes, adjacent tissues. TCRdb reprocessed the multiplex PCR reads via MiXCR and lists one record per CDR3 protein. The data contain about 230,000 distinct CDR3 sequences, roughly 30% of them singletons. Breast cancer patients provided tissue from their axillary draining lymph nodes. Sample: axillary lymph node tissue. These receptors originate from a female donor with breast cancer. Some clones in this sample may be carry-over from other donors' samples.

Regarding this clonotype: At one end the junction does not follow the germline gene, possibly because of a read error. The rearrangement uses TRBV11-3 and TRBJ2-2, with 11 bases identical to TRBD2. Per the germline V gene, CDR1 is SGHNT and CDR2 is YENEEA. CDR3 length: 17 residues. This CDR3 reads CASGLGPLAGECGELFF. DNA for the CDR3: TGTGCCAGCGGCTTAGGTCCACTAGCGGGAGAATGCGGGGAGCTGTTTTTT.

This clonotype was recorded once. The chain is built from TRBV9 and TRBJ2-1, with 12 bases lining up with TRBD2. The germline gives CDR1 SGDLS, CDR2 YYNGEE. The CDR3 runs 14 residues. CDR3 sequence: CARSSGRGQNEQFF. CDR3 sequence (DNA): TGTGCTAGATCTAGCGGGAGGGGGCAAAATGAGCAGTTCTTC.

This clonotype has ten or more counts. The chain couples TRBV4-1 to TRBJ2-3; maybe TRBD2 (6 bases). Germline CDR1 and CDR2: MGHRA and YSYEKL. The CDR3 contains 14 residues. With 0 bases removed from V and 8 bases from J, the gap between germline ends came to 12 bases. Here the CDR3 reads CASSQDLWGGTQYF. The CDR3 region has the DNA TGCGCCAGCAGCCAAGATCTTTGGGGAGGTACGCAGTATTTT.

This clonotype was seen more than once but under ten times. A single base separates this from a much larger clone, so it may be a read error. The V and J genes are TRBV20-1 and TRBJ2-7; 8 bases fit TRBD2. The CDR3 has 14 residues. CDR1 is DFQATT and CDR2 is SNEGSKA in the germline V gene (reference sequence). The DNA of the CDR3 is TGCAGTGCTGGAAGCGGGAGAGGCTCCTCCGAGCAGTACTTC. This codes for CSAGSGRGSSEQYF.